Below, 15 T cell receptor beta chains from the same sample are listed, as sequenced in a study of blood T cell repertoires in COVID-19. Generated by immunoSEQ multiplex PCR, the TCRdb table keeps only in-frame clones and is missing some. The sample includes 190,000 or so clones, around 87% of them seen just once. Sequencing was performed on peripheral blood. These receptors all stem from a woman between 18 and 29 years old who had recovered from COVID-19.

The chain has TRBV14 and TRBJ2-3; tentatively, D is TRBD2 (6 bases). Trimming left V 3 bases short and J 4 bases short, with 26 bases between. The CDR3 runs 19 residues. In germline, CDR1 is SGHDN, CDR2 FVKESK. CDR3 DNA sequence: TGTGCCAGCAGCCAGAGGGGACCCGGGAGCGGTGGGTATTCAGATACGCAGTATTTT. Amino acid sequence: CASSQRGPGSGGYSDTQYF. Variable domain in full (rest from reference TRBV14 and TRBJ2-3): EAGVTQFPSHSVIEKGQTVTLRCDPISGHDNLYWYRRVMGKEIKFLLHFVKESKQDESGMPNNRFLAERTGGTYSTLKVQPAELEDSGVYFCASSQRGPGSGGYSDTQYFGPGTRLTVL.

This clone came up once. This sequence joins TRBV2 and TRBJ1-1; 10 bases agree with TRBD1. The CDR3 is made up of 13 amino acids. With V trimmed by 6 bases and J by 4 bases, 2 bases remained unmatched. CDR1 is SNHLY and CDR2 is FYNNEI in the germline V gene. As DNA, the CDR3 is TGTGCCAGCAGCTGGACAGGGGGCACTGAAGCTTTCTTT. Translating gives CASSWTGGTEAFF.

The chain employs TRBV5-4 and TRBJ1-2; a possible D gene is TRBD1 (6 bases). Trimming took off 1 base at V and 4 bases at J, with 14 bases between the two ends. This CDR3 spans 15 amino acids. Germline loops: CDR1 SGHNT, CDR2 YYREEE (reference sequence). DNA of the CDR3: TGTGCCAGCAGCTTGCGACAGACAGGAGTCTATGGCTACACCTTC. Its translation: CASSLRQTGVYGYTF.

This clone was recorded at least ten times. DNA for the CDR3: TGTGCCAGCAGCTGGACTTCGGGCCAAGAGTACGTC. Protein product: CASSWTSGQEYV. This sequence joins TRBV5-6 and TRBJ2-7; a possible D gene is TRBD2 (5 bases). In germline, CDR1 is SGHDT, CDR2 YYEEEE. V lost 3 bases, J lost 11 bases, and 15 bases lay in between. This CDR3 is 12 amino acids long.

V gene TRBV15 combines with J gene TRBJ1-1; no reliable D call. CDR1 LNHNV and CDR2 YYDKDF come from the germline V gene (reference sequence). Trimming took off 3 bases at V and 4 bases at J, with 15 bases between the two ends. This CDR3 is 15 amino acids long. The CDR3 bases are TGTGCCACCAGCAGTCCGGGGTTTTGGGGCACTGAAGCTTTCTTT. Its translation is CATSSPGFWGTEAFF. Full variable domain (missing parts from reference TRBV15 and TRBJ1-1): DAMVIQNPRYQVTQFGKPVTLSCSQTLNHNVMYWYQQKSSQAPKLLFHYYDKDFNNEADTPDNFQSRRPNTSFCFLDIRSPGLGDTAMYLCATSSPGFWGTEAFFGQGTRLTVV.

The chain has TRBV7-8 and TRBJ1-1, with D perhaps TRBD1 (6 bases). CDR3 length: 15 residues. The V and J ends lost 6 bases and 1 base respectively, with 15 bases between them. In germline, CDR1 is SGHVS, CDR2 FQNEAQ. CDR3 DNA: TGTGCCAGCAGTCGAATACCGGACAGGAACACTGAAGCTTTCTTT. Amino acid sequence: CASSRIPDRNTEAFF.

The chain joins TRBV7-3 to TRBJ2-1, with 8 positions matching TRBD2. The CDR3 contains 15 residues. Germline V gene data show CDR1 as SGHTA and CDR2 as FQGTGA. J gave up 0 bases and V 5 bases, and 3 bases lay outside the gene matches. The CDR3 DNA reads as TGTGCCAGCAGCCCGGGAGGGAGCTCCTACAATGAGCAGTTCTTC. Translation: CASSPGGSSYNEQFF.

V usage is TRBV19 and J usage is TRBJ2-5; 9 bases are a match to TRBD1. Trimming removed 6 bases from V and 4 bases from J; junction bases left unmatched: 3. This CDR3 has 13 amino acids. Per germline, CDR1 LNHDA and CDR2 SQIVND (reference sequence). In DNA, the CDR3 is TGTGCCAGTAGAGGGACAGGGACAGAGACCCAGTACTTC. Protein: CASRGTGTETQYF.

This rearrangement joins TRBV6-5 to TRBJ1-5; possibly TRBD1 for D (6 bases). V lost 6 bases to trimming and J lost 7 bases, with 13 bases between them. There are 13 residues in the CDR3. The germline V gene has CDR1 MNHEY and CDR2 SVGAGI. This chain's CDR3 is CASSVQGRQPQHF. The DNA of the CDR3 is TGTGCCAGCAGCGTACAGGGTCGGCAGCCCCAGCATTTT.

This chain joins TRBV7-8 and TRBJ2-3; D uncertain. CDR1 and CDR2 from the germline V gene are SGHVS and FQNEAQ. The V end lost 0 bases, the J end lost 0 bases, and 10 bases lay between the germline ends. This CDR3 has 16 amino acids. CDR3 bases: TGTGCCAGCAGCTTAGCGTCGCGGAAAAGCACAGATACGCAGTATTTT. Translated, it gives CASSLASRKSTDTQYF.

The chain employs TRBV19 and TRBJ1-2; the D is unclear. The germline gives CDR1 LNHDA, CDR2 SQIVND (reference sequence). V lost 3 bases to trimming and J lost 4 bases, with 12 bases between them. This CDR3 is 14 amino acids long. The chain's CDR3 is CASSIAGDLYGYTF. The CDR3 DNA sequence: TGTGCCAGTAGTATCGCGGGAGACCTCTATGGCTACACCTTC.

This clone showed up just a few times. This chain links TRBV11-2 with TRBJ1-2; 10 bases line up with TRBD1. This CDR3 spans 16 amino acids. The germline V gene has CDR1 SGHAT and CDR2 FQNNGV. The V gene end was trimmed by 3 bases and the J gene end by 3 bases; junction bases not matched to a gene: 7. The CDR3 DNA reads as TGTGCCAGCAGCTTGGAGGGACAGGGGACCTACTATGGCTACACCTTC. Translated: CASSLEGQGTYYGYTF.

The genes are TRBV18 and TRBJ1-4; D perhaps matches TRBD1 (5 bases). The germline V and J ends were trimmed by 7 bases and 6 bases, with 12 bases remaining between them. This CDR3 has 13 amino acids. Germline V CDR1 and CDR2: KGHSH, LQKENI. CDR3 DNA: TGTGCCAGCTGTCAAGGGGAATATGAAAAACTGTTTTTT. Protein sequence: CASCQGEYEKLFF.

The rearrangement joins TRBV14 to TRBJ1-2; 7 positions agree with TRBD1. This CDR3 region has 17 residues. V lost 1 base, J lost 4 bases, and 12 bases stayed unmatched. CDR1 is SGHDN, CDR2 FVKESK, per germline. The CDR3: CASSQGSGTVPSYGYTF. As DNA, the CDR3 is TGTGCCAGCAGCCAAGGGTCGGGGACAGTCCCCTCCTATGGCTACACCTTC.

V usage is TRBV14 and J usage is TRBJ2-1; 11 bases are shared with TRBD2. The CDR3 length is 16 residues. J gave up 4 bases and V 4 bases, and 6 bases lay outside the gene matches. Germline V gene data show CDR1 as SGHDN and CDR2 as FVKESK. The CDR3 nucleotides read TGTGCCAGCAGCCCCATAGCGGGGGGGAAATACAATGAGCAGTTCTTC. Amino acid sequence: CASSPIAGGKYNEQFF.